The clone carrying this TCR beta chain appeared many times. The antigen is not known. The sample comes from a study of T cells in Graves' hyperthyroidism and ophthalmopathy. The CDR3 consists of 13 residues. Germline V gene lookup returns CDR1 SEHNR and CDR2 FQNEAQ (reference sequence). Trimming pared 5 bases from V and 4 bases from J, leaving 12 bases between. Using RNA transcripts as the source, TCR beta CDR3 regions were amplified. Primed by the HTBI set, a first-round RT-PCR was run on the TCR CDR3. MiXCR was run by TCRdb on the multiplex PCR reads, yielding one entry per CDR3 protein. This table holds 300,000 to 500,000 distinct CDR3 sequences, over 11% found once. General study points: Before onset, by a median of approximately 5.9 months, the model predicted ophthalmopathy.

Inclusion characteristics of ophthalmopathy patients comprised a Clinical Activity Score of at least 3, a NOSPECS grade of at least 4, and duration under 3 months. The sample taken for sequencing was blood. The V gene is TRBV7-9, the J gene TRBJ2-7; D call uncertain. The receptor was derived from a man aged 50 or older with Graves' ophthalmopathy. The CDR3 protein is CASSGPSRYEQYF. CDR3 coding DNA: TGTGCCAGCAGCGGACCATCTAGGTACGAGCAGTACTTC.